What follows are 12 T cell receptor beta chains derived from one specimen sequenced in a study of radiation and T cells in renal cell carcinoma. Time point indicated: blood 2 weeks post-SBRT. Noted treatment: 15 Gy SBRT to primary tumor, nephrectomy 4 weeks later. Data came from immunoSEQ multiplex PCR; TCRdb stores just in-frame clones and leaves some out. The table has 95,000 to 150,000 clones, roughly four fifths seen once. Material: blood, obtained from a patient whose treatment included radiotherapy and nephrectomy. The receptor source for this set is a man aged 45 to 65 with renal cell carcinoma.

The chain links TRBV6-5 to TRBJ2-7; D possibly corresponds to TRBD2 (5 bases). Germline V gives CDR1 MNHEY, CDR2 SVGAGI. Trimming removed 0 bases at V and 6 bases at J, with 15 bases between. The CDR3 spans 15 residues. The CDR3 DNA follows: TGTGCCAGCAGTTACTCGACCCTCACGGGGTCCGAGCAGTACTTC. This codes for CASSYSTLTGSEQYF.

This clone has more than one count but fewer than ten. This rearrangement joins TRBV7-9 to TRBJ1-4; 9 bases are shared with TRBD1. The CDR3 covers 13 residues. Trimming removed 10 bases from V and 6 bases from J; junction bases left unmatched: 6. The germline V gene has CDR1 SEHNR and CDR2 FQNEAQ (reference sequence). The CDR3 sequence: CATQTGGDEKLFF. The CDR3 nucleotides read TGTGCCACCCAGACAGGGGGGGATGAAAAACTGTTTTTT.

This chain uses TRBV27 with TRBJ2-2, with D uncertain. CDR3 size: 14 residues. Trimming shortened V by 6 bases and J by 4 bases, and 12 bases separated the two germline ends. Germline V gene sequence: CDR1 MNHEY, CDR2 SMNVEV (reference sequence). The CDR3 nucleotides read TGTGCCAGCAGCTCTTCGAAGGCCACCGGGGAGCTGTTTTTT. Protein product: CASSSSKATGELFF.

V is TRBV5-4 and J is TRBJ2-1; possibly TRBD1 for D (5 bases). The germline V and J ends were trimmed by 2 bases and 2 bases, with 5 bases remaining between them. This CDR3 contains 13 residues. Germline CDR1 SGHNT, CDR2 YYREEE (reference sequence). CDR3 in DNA: TGTGCCAGCAGCTTAGGGGCCTACAATGAGCAGTTCTTC. Its translation: CASSLGAYNEQFF.

The chain combines TRBV5-1 with TRBJ2-1, with a possible D match to TRBD1 (6 bases). CDR1 SGHRS and CDR2 YFSETQ come from the germline V gene. This CDR3 has 13 amino acids. V was cut by 4 bases and J by 5 bases, with 10 bases left in between. The CDR3 loop reads CASSTGDNNEQFF. The CDR3 nucleotides are TGCGCCAGCAGCACCGGGGACAACAATGAGCAGTTCTTC. The variable domain in full, with the rest retrieved from reference TRBV5-1 and TRBJ2-1, is KAGVTQTPRYLIKTRGQQVTLSCSPISGHRSVSWYQQTPGQGLQFLFEYFSETQRNKGNFPGRFSGRQFSNSRSEMNVSTLELGDSALYLCASSTGDNNEQFFGPGTRLTVL.

The J gene is TRBJ1-4, the V gene TRBV21-1; TRBD1 reflects the table's D call only, with no check against the DNA. TRBV21-1 is given as a pseudogene. There are 16 residues in the CDR3. The CDR3 reads CASSKAVWDRGEKLFF. Here the CDR3 DNA reads TGTGCCAGCAGCAAAGCAGTTTGGGACAGGGGCGAAAAACTGTTTTTT.

The CDR3 nucleotides are TGCGCCAGCAGCTTGGTACGGACACCCACCGGGGAGCTGTTTTTT. This sequence encodes CASSLVRTPTGELFF. The chain links TRBV5-1 to TRBJ2-2; tentatively, D is TRBD1 (5 bases). The ends were cut back, 0 bases at V and 4 bases at J, with 10 bases in the middle. The germline V gene encodes CDR1 SGHRS and CDR2 YFSETQ. This CDR3 comprises 15 residues.

Concerning this clone: This sample also contains other DNA sequences that code for the same CDR3. V is TRBV5-1 and J is TRBJ2-1, with D hard to call. This CDR3 comprises 13 residues. The V gene lost 3 bases and the J gene lost 3 bases, with 7 bases spanning the gap. CDR1 is SGHRS and CDR2 is YFSETQ in the germline V gene. This chain's CDR3 is CASSSTFYNEQFF. CDR3 nucleotides: TGCGCCAGCAGCTCGACTTTCTACAATGAGCAGTTCTTC.

The genes are TRBV6-1 and TRBJ1-5, with a tentative D call TRBD1 (6 bases). CDR3 size: 15 residues. Germline V CDR1 and CDR2: MNHNS, SASEGT. V was trimmed by 8 bases and J by 0 bases, leaving 14 bases between them. The CDR3 loop is CASEPGTLSNQPQHF. CDR3 nucleotides: TGTGCCAGCGAGCCCGGGACACTTAGCAATCAGCCCCAGCATTTT.

V and J are TRBV23-1 and TRBJ1-2; possibly TRBD1 for D (6 bases). Being an ORF, TRBV23-1 has a function that is uncertain. V lost 2 bases to trimming and J lost 3 bases, with 25 bases between them. CDR3 length: 19 amino acids. The CDR3 loop reads CASSQDKGTYRGVDYGYTF. The CDR3 coding sequence is TGCGCCAGCAGTCAAGACAAAGGGACATACCGGGGGGTAGACTATGGCTACACCTTC.

The chain recombines TRBV6-1 with TRBJ2-1; perhaps TRBD2 as D (6 bases). The CDR3 consists of 13 residues. Trimming took off 7 bases at V and 2 bases at J, with 9 bases between the two ends. Germline CDR1 is MNHNS and CDR2 is SASEGT. The CDR3 sequence: CASTWTTYNEQFF. The CDR3 nucleotides read TGTGCCAGCACCTGGACTACCTACAATGAGCAGTTCTTC.

This chain joins TRBV5-5 and TRBJ1-1, with unresolved D. V shed 2 bases and J shed 0 bases, with 11 bases lying between them. The CDR3 runs 15 residues. Per germline, CDR1 SGHKS and CDR2 YYEKEE (reference sequence). CDR3 in amino acids: CASSFLRAMNTEAFF. The CDR3 DNA reads as TGTGCCAGCAGCTTCTTGAGGGCAATGAACACTGAAGCTTTCTTT.